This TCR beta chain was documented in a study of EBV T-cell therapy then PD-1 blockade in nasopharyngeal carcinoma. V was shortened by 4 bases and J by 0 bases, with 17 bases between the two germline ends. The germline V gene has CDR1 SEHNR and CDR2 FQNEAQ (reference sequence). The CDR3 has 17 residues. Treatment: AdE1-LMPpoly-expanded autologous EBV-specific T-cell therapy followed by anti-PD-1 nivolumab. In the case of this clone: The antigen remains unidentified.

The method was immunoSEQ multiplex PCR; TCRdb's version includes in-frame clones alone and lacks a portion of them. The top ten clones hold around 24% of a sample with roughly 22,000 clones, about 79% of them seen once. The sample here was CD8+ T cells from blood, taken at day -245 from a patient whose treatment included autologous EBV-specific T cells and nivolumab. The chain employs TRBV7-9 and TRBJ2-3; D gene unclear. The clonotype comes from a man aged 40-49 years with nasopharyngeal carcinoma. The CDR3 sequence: CASSSPALYASTDTQYF. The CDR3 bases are TGTGCCAGCAGCTCCCCAGCACTGTATGCTAGCACAGATACGCAGTATTTT.